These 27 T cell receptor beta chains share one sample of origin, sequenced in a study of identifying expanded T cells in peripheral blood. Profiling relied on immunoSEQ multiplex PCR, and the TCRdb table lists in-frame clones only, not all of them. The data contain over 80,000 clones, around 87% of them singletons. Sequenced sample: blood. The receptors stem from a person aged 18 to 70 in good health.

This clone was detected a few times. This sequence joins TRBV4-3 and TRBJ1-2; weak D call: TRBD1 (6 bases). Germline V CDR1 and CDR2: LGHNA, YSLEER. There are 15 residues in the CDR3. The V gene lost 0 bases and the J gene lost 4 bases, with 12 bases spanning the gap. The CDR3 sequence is CASSQDLGHAYGYTF. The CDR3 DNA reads TGCGCCAGCAGCCAAGATTTGGGACACGCCTATGGCTACACCTTC.

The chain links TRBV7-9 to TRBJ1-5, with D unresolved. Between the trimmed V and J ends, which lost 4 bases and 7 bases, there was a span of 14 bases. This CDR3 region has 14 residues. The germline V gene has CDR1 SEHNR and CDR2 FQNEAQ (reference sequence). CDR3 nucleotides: TGTGCCAGCAGCTCCGCTGGCCCAAGGCAGCCCCAGCATTTT. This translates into CASSSAGPRQPQHF. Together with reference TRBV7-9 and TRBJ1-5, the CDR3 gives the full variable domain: DTGVSQNPRHKITKRGQNVTFRCDPISEHNRLYWYRQTLGQGPEFLTYFQNEAQLEKSRLLSDRFSAERPKGSFSTLEIQRTEQGDSAMYLCASSSAGPRQPQHFGDGTRLSIL.

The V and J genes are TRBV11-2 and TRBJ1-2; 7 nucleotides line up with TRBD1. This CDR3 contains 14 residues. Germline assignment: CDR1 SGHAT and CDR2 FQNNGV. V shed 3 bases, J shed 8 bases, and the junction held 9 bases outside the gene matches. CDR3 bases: TGTGCCAGCAGCTTCGGAGACAGGGCTCTGGGCTACACCTTC. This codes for CASSFGDRALGYTF.

The CDR3, as DNA: TGTGCCAGCAGCTTAGGCCGTACTGACACCTTC. This sequence encodes CASSLGRTDTF. This chain links TRBV11-2 with TRBJ1-2; D call uncertain. Trimming shortened V by 1 base and J by 12 bases, and 9 bases separated the two germline ends. Germline loops: CDR1 SGHAT, CDR2 FQNNGV. This CDR3 is 11 amino acids long.

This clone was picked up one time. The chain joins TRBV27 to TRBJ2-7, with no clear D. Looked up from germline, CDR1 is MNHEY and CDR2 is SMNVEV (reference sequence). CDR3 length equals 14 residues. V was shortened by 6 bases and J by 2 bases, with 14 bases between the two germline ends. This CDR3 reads CASSSLSRPYEQYF. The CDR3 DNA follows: TGTGCCAGCAGCTCACTGAGTCGTCCCTACGAGCAGTACTTC.

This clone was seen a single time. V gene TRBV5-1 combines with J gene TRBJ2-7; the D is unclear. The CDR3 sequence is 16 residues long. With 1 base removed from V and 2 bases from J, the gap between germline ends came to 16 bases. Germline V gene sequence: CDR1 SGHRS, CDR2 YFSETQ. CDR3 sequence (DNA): TGCGCCAGCAGCTTGAAAGGGCAGGTAGATACCTACGAGCAGTACTTC. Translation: CASSLKGQVDTYEQYF.

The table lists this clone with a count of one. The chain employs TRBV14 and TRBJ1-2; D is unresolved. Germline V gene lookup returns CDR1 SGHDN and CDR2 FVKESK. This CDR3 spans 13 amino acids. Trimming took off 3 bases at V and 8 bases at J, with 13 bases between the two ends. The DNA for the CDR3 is TGTGCCAGCAGCCAGGGAAATAACTGGGGCTACACCTTC. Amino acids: CASSQGNNWGYTF. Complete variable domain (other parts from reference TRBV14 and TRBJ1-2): EAGVTQFPSHSVIEKGQTVTLRCDPISGHDNLYWYRRVMGKEIKFLLHFVKESKQDESGMPNNRFLAERTGGTYSTLKVQPAELEDSGVYFCASSQGNNWGYTFGSGTRLTVV.

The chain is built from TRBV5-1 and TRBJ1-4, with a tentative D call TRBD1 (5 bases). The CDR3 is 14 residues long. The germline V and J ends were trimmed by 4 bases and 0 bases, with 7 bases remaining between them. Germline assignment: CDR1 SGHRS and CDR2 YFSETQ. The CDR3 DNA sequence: TGCGCCAGCAGCGGGACTGCAACTAATGAAAAACTGTTTTTT. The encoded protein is CASSGTATNEKLFF.

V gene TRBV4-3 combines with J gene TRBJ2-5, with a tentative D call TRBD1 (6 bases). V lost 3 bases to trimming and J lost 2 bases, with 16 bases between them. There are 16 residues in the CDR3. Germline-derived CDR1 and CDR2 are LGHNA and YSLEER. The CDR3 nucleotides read TGCGCCAGCAGCCAGACTCGGACAGAATCTCAAGAGACCCAGTACTTC. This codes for CASSQTRTESQETQYF.

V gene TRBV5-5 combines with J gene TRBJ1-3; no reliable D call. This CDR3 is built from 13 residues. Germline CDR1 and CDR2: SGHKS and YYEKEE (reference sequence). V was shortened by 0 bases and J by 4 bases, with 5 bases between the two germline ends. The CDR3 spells CASSLGTGNTIYF. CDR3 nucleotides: TGTGCCAGCAGCTTGGGCACGGGAAACACCATATATTTT. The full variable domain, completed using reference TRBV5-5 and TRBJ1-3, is DAGVTQSPTHLIKTRGQQVTLRCSPISGHKSVSWYQQVLGQGPQFIFQYYEKEERGRGNFPDRFSARQFPNYSSELNVNALLLGDSALYLCASSLGTGNTIYFGEGSWLTVV.

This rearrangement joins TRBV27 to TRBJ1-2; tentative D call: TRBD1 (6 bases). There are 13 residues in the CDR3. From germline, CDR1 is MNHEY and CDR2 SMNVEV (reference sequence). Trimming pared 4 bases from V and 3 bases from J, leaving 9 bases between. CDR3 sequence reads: CASSSGAHYGYTF. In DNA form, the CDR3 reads TGTGCCAGCAGTTCAGGGGCACACTATGGCTACACCTTC.

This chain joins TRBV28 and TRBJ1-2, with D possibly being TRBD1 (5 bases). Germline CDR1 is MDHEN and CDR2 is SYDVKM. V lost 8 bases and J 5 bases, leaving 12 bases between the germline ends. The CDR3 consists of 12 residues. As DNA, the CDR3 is TGTGCCAGCGCCGGGACCCCTTATGGCTACACCTTC. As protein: CASAGTPYGYTF.

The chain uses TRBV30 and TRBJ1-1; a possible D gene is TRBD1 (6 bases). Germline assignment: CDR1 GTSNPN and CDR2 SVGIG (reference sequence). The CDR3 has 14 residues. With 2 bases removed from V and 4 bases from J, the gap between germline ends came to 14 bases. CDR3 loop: CAWSRGGRGTEAFF. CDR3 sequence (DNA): TGTGCCTGGAGTAGGGGGGGAAGGGGCACTGAAGCTTTCTTT.

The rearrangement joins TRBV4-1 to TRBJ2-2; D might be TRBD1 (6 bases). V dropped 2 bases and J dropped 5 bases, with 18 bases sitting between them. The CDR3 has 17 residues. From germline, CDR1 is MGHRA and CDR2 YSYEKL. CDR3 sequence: CASSQIRGRGSTGELFF. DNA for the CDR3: TGCGCCAGCAGCCAAATCAGGGGCCGGGGTAGTACCGGGGAGCTGTTTTTT.

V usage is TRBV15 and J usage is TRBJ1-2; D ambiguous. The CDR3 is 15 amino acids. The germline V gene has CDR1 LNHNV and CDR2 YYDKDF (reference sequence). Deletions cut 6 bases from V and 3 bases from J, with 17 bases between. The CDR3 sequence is CATRTLGRPDYGYTF. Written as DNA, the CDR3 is TGTGCCACCAGAACCTTGGGCAGGCCGGACTATGGCTACACCTTC.

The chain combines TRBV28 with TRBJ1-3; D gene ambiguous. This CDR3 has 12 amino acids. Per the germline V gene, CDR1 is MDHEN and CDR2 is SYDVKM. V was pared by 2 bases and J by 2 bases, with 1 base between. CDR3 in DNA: TGTGCCAGCAGTTTAACTGGAAACACCATATATTTT. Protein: CASSLTGNTIYF. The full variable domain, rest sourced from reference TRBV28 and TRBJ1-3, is DVKVTQSSRYLVKRTGEKVFLECVQDMDHENMFWYRQDPGLGLRLIYFSYDVKMKEKGDIPEGYSVSREKKERFSLILESASTNQTSMYLCASSLTGNTIYFGEGSWLTVV.

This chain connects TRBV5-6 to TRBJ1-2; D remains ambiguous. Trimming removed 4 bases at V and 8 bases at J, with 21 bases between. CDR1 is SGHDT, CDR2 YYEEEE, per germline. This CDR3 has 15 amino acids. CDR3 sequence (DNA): TGTGCCAGCAGCCACCCCGCCGTAGAAGGGCCGGGCTACACCTTC. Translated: CASSHPAVEGPGYTF.

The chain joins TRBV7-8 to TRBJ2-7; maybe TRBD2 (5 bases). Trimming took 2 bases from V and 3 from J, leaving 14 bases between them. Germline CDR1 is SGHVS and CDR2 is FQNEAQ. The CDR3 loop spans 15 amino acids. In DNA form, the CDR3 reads TGTGCCAGCAGCTTATCGAGGTACGGGAACTACGAGCAGTACTTC. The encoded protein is CASSLSRYGNYEQYF.

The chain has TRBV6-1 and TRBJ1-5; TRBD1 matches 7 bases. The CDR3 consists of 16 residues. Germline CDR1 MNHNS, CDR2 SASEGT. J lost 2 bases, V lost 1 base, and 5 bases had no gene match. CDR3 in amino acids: CASSEDIGTGNQPQHF. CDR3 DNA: TGTGCCAGCAGTGAAGACATAGGGACAGGCAATCAGCCCCAGCATTTT.

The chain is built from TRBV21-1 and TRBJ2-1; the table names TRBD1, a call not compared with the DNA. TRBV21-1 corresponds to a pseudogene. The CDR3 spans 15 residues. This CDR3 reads CASRGGQGMTDEQFF. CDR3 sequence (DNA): TGTGCCTCCCGCGGGGGACAGGGAATGACCGATGAGCAGTTCTTC.

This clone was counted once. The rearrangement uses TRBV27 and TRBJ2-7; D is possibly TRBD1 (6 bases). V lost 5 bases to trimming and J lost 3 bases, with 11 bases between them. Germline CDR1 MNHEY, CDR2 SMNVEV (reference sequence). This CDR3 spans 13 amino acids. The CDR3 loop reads CASSHGQNYEQYF. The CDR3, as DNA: TGTGCCAGCAGTCACGGACAGAACTACGAGCAGTACTTC.

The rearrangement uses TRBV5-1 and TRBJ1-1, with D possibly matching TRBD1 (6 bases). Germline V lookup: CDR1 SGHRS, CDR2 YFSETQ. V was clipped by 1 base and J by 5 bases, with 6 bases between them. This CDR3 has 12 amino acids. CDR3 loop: CASSLTGTEAFF. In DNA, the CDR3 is TGCGCCAGCAGCTTGACAGGGACTGAAGCTTTCTTT.

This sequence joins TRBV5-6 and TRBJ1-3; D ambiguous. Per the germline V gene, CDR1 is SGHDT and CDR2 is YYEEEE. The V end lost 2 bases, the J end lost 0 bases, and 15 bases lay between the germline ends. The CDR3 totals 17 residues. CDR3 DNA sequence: TGTGCCAGCAGCTTACCAGGTGCCGCGATCTCTGGAAACACCATATATTTT. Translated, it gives CASSLPGAAISGNTIYF.

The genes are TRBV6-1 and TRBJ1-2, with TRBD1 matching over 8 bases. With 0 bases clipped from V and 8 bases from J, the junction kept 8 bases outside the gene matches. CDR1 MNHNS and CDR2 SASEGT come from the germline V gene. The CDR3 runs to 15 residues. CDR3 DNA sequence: TGTGCCAGCAGTGAAGCGCCACAGGGGGGGTCGGGCTACACCTTC. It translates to CASSEAPQGGSGYTF.

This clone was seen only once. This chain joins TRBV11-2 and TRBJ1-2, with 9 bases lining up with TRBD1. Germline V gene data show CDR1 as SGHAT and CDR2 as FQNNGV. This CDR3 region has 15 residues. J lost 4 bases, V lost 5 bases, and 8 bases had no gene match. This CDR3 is CASSRTGGAGYGYTF. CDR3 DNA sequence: TGTGCCAGCAGCCGCACAGGGGGCGCGGGCTATGGCTACACCTTC.

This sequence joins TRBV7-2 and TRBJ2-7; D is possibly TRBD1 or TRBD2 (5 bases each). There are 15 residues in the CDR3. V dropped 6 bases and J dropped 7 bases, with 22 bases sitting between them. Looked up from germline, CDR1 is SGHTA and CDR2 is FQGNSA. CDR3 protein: CASSPAPGPTGEQYF. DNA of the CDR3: TGTGCCAGCAGTCCCGCACCGGGACCGACGGGGGAGCAGTACTTC.

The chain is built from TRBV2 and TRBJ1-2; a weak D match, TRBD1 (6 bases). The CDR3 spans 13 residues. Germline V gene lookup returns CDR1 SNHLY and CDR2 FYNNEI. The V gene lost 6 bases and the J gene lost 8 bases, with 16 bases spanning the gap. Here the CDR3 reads CASRWGGSRGYTF. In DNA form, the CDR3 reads TGTGCCAGCAGGTGGGGGGGCTCTCGAGGCTACACCTTC. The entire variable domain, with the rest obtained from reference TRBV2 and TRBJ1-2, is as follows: EPEVTQTPSHQVTQMGQEVILRCVPISNHLYFYWYRQILGQKVEFLVSFYNNEISEKSEIFDDQFSVERPDGSNFTLKIRSTKLEDSAMYFCASRWGGSRGYTFGSGTRLTVV.